A selection of T cell receptor beta chains follows, all from one sample in a study of a mutant IDH1 vaccine in newly diagnosed glioma. Their antigen targets remain unknown. Assay: immunoSEQ multiplex PCR; the TCRdb copy retains only in-frame clones and omits some. In the table there are about 52,000 clones, roughly 72% of which are singletons. The sample consisted of PBMCs, taken from a glioma patient whose treatment included an IDH1 peptide vaccine. The receptors were sampled from a woman aged 40 to 49 with glioma. Some clones in this sample may be carry-over from other donors' samples. Each CDR3 is given with its conserved first and last residue. The D gene is left open where the match is weak. Clone size is shown for a subset of rows, as once, few, many or a class of expanded clone.

TGCGCCAGCAGCTTGTGGACAGGGGTCACCGGGGAGCTGTTTTTT | CASSLWTGVTGELFF | TRBV5-1 | . | TRBD1 | TRBJ2-2
TGTGCCAGTAGTATTATAGCGGATTACTCCTACGAGCAGTACTTC | CASSIIADYSYEQYF | TRBV19 | . | . | TRBJ2-7
TGTGCCAGCAGCGCCTGGGACAGGGGAGTGGGGGGCTACACCTTC | CASSAWDRGVGGYTF | TRBV2 | . | TRBD1 | TRBJ1-2
TGTGCCATCAGGAACACTGGGACTCAAATCGGGCAGCTGTTTTTT | CAIRNTGTQIGQLFF | TRBV10-3 | . | . | TRBJ2-2
TGTGCCAGCCATGAACACCCGAACACTGAAGCTTTCTTT | CASHEHPNTEAFF | TRBV2 | . | . | TRBJ1-1
TGTGCCTGGAGTGTTCAGGGGACTTACACCGGGGAGCTGTTTTTT | CAWSVQGTYTGELFF | TRBV30 | . | . | TRBJ2-2
TGTGCCAGCATAAGAGTAACCGAGGGAGCTTTCTTT | CASIRVTEGAFF | TRBV9 | . | . | TRBJ1-1
TGTGCCAGCAGCTTATACCAGGGTGGCAATCAGCCCCAGCATTTT | CASSLYQGGNQPQHF | TRBV7-2 | . | . | TRBJ1-5
TGTGCCAGCTCACCAGTAGCGGGGAGCCCAGCGGGGGAGCAGTTCTTC | CASSPVAGSPAGEQFF | TRBV18 | . | TRBD2 | TRBJ2-1
TGTGCCTGGAGTGTACGGGCCCCCGTCCGTGGCTACACCTTC | CAWSVRAPVRGYTF | TRBV30 | . | . | TRBJ1-2
TGTGCCAGCAGCCATCTTCTCGCGGGAGAAGGTCGAGGGACCCAGTACTTC | CASSHLLAGEGRGTQYF | TRBV14 | . | TRBD2 | TRBJ2-5
TGCGCCAGCAGTGGCCCGGGACAGGGCTCCTACGAGCAGTACTTC | CASSGPGQGSYEQYF | TRBV10-1 | . | TRBD1 | TRBJ2-7
TGTGCCTGGGCTGGGACAGCTAATCCCAATCAGCCCCAGCATTTT | CAWAGTANPNQPQHF | TRBV30 | . | TRBD1 | TRBJ1-5
TGTGCCAGCATCACCCCCGCGGGGGATAGCTATGGCTACACCTTC | CASITPAGDSYGYTF | TRBV2 | . | . | TRBJ1-2
TGCGCCAGCAGCTTGGTCGCGGGAACGAACACCGGGGAGCTGTTTTTT | CASSLVAGTNTGELFF | TRBV5-1 | . | . | TRBJ2-2
TGCGCCAGCAGTAAGGGGGCGAACACTGAAGCTTTCTTT | CASSKGANTEAFF | TRBV10-1 | . | TRBD1 | TRBJ1-1
TGCAGCGTTGGGTCTCCTGTACAGGGGACGGGCGATGAGCAGTTCTTC | CSVGSPVQGTGDEQFF | TRBV29-1 | . | TRBD1 | TRBJ2-1
TGTGCCAGCAGCCCTTTGACGGGCTATGGCTACACCTTC | CASSPLTGYGYTF | TRBV14 | once | . | TRBJ1-2
TGTGCCAGCAGTTCCTTGGGCAGGGACAACTATGGCTACACCTTC | CASSSLGRDNYGYTF | TRBV6-5 | . | . | TRBJ1-2
TGTGCCAGCAGCTACACAGGGATGGGGCGCTACGAGCAGTACTTC | CASSYTGMGRYEQYF | TRBV7-8 | . | . | TRBJ2-7
TGTGCCAGCAGTTTCGACACTGACACGCCCCAGCATTTT | CASSFDTDTPQHF | TRBV6-5 | . | . | TRBJ1-5
TGCAGCGTTTCAGGGGGTGTCGGGCAGCCCCAGCATTTT | CSVSGGVGQPQHF | TRBV29-1 | few | TRBD1 | TRBJ1-5